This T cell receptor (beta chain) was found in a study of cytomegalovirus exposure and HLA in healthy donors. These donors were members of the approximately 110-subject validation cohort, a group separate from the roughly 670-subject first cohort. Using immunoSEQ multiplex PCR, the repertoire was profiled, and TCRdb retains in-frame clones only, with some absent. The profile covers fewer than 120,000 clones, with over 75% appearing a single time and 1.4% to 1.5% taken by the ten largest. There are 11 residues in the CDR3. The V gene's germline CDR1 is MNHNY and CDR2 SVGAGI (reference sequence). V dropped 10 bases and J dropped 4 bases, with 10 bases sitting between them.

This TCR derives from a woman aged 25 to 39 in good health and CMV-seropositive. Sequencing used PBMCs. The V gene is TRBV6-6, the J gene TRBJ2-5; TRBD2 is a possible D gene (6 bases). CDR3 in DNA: TGTGCCACCGAAGCGGGAGAGACCCAGTACTTC. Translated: CATEAGETQYF.